A selection of T cell receptor beta chains follows, all from one sample in a study of T cells in Graves' hyperthyroidism and ophthalmopathy. TCRdb re-derived calls from the multiplex PCR reads in MiXCR, one entry per CDR3 protein. The sample carries approximately 430,000 distinct CDR3 sequences, 15% to 18% recorded once. Sequenced: blood. These receptors were collected from a young woman with Graves' hyperthyroidism. The CDR3 runs from the conserved cysteine through the conserved F or W. A D gene is named only where the DNA matches it firmly. Expanded clones get a size class; other rows say once, few or many, or leave the size out.

V gene: TRBV5-1
clone size: many
D gene: TRBD2
J gene: TRBJ2-6
CDR3 DNA: TGCGCCAGCAGCTTGGTTGCGGGAGCTGGGGCCAACGTCCTGACTTTC
CDR3 protein: CASSLVAGAGANVLTF

V gene: TRBV30
clone size: many
D gene: NA
J gene: TRBJ2-5
CDR3 DNA: TGTGCCTGGAGTGTAGACAGTATCCAAGAGACCCAGTACTTC
CDR3 protein: CAWSVDSIQETQYF

V gene: TRBV11-2
clone size: NA
D gene: NA
J gene: TRBJ2-5
CDR3 DNA: TGTGCCAGCAGCTTAGAGGGCGGAGGGTGGGAGACCCAGTACTTC
CDR3 protein: CASSLEGGGWETQYF

V gene: TRBV7-6
clone size: many
D gene: TRBD2
J gene: TRBJ2-7
CDR3 DNA: TGTGCCAGCAGCACAAGGACTAGCGGGACCTACGAGCAGTACTTC
CDR3 protein: CASSTRTSGTYEQYF

V gene: TRBV4-1
clone size: few
D gene: NA
J gene: TRBJ2-4
CDR3 DNA: TGCGCCAGCAGCCAACGCTCCACTATAGCGGTAGCCAAAAACATTCAGTACTTC
CDR3 protein: CASSQRSTIAVAKNIQYF

V gene: TRBV5-1
clone size: many
D gene: TRBD1
J gene: TRBJ1-1
CDR3 DNA: TGCGCCAGCAGCCTCTCCGGGACAGGGAGCACTGAAGCTTTCTTT
CDR3 protein: CASSLSGTGSTEAFF

V gene: TRBV6-1
clone size: many
D gene: TRBD2
J gene: TRBJ2-2
CDR3 DNA: TGTGCCAGCAGGACTCTAGCGGGAGATACCGGGGAGCTGTTTTTT
CDR3 protein: CASRTLAGDTGELFF

V gene: TRBV29-1
clone size: NA
D gene: TRBD1
J gene: TRBJ1-2
CDR3 DNA: TGCAGCGTTCGCGGGACAGGGGGATTATATGGCTACACCTTC
CDR3 protein: CSVRGTGGLYGYTF

V gene: TRBV20-1
clone size: NA
D gene: TRBD2
J gene: TRBJ2-1
CDR3 DNA: TGCAGTGCGCGGATAGCGGGAGAGTACAATGAGCAGTTCTTC
CDR3 protein: CSARIAGEYNEQFF

V gene: TRBV15
clone size: many
D gene: NA
J gene: TRBJ2-7
CDR3 DNA: TGTGCCACCAGCAGATTCAGCCGCCCGAACAGCGAGCAGTACTTC
CDR3 protein: CATSRFSRPNSEQYF

V gene: TRBV12-3/TRBV12-4
clone size: NA
D gene: TRBD1
J gene: TRBJ1-1
CDR3 DNA: TGTGCCAGCAGAGAGACAGGGCCGACTGAAGCTTTCTTT
CDR3 protein: CASRETGPTEAFF

V gene: TRBV24-1
clone size: NA
D gene: NA
J gene: TRBJ1-3
CDR3 DNA: TGTGCCACCAGCCAGGGACCTGGAAACACCATATATTTT
CDR3 protein: CATSQGPGNTIYF

V gene: TRBV7-2
clone size: once
D gene: NA
J gene: TRBJ1-5
CDR3 DNA: TGTGCCAGCACGTCCCAGTCGGTAGGTCAGCCCCAGCATTTT
CDR3 protein: CASTSQSVGQPQHF

V gene: TRBV4-1
clone size: few
D gene: TRBD1
J gene: TRBJ1-1
CDR3 DNA: TGCGCCAGCAGCCGCACAGACCGACAGGGAGGTACTGAAGCTTTCTTT
CDR3 protein: CASSRTDRQGGTEAFF

V gene: TRBV11-3
clone size: many
D gene: NA
J gene: TRBJ1-4
CDR3 DNA: TGTGCCAGCAGCCGGGGAATTGAAAAACTGTTTTTT
CDR3 protein: CASSRGIEKLFF

V gene: TRBV6-1
clone size: many
D gene: NA
J gene: TRBJ1-2
CDR3 DNA: TGTGCCAGCAGAAGACAGCCCGAAGACGGCTACACCTTC
CDR3 protein: CASRRQPEDGYTF

V gene: TRBV12-3/TRBV12-4
clone size: NA
D gene: NA
J gene: TRBJ2-7
CDR3 DNA: TGTGCCAGCACCCTATCAACAGGTTCTAGCTCCTACGAGCAGTACTTC
CDR3 protein: CASTLSTGSSSYEQYF

V gene: TRBV11-2
clone size: few
D gene: TRBD1
J gene: TRBJ1-2
CDR3 DNA: TGTGCCAGCAGCGACCTGGACAGGGGCCATGGCTACACCTTC
CDR3 protein: CASSDLDRGHGYTF

V gene: TRBV19
clone size: few
D gene: NA
J gene: TRBJ2-7
CDR3 DNA: TGTGCCAGTAGTATGACGGGGAGAACCTACGAGCAGTACTTC
CDR3 protein: CASSMTGRTYEQYF

V gene: TRBV5-4
clone size: NA
D gene: NA
J gene: TRBJ1-5
CDR3 DNA: TGTGCCAGCAGCTTGGCGGGGCACAATCAGCCCCAGCATTTT
CDR3 protein: CASSLAGHNQPQHF

V gene: TRBV6-5
clone size: many
D gene: TRBD2
J gene: TRBJ2-5
CDR3 DNA: TGTGCCAGCAGTTACAAGTGGGTAGCGGGACAAGAGACCCAGTACTTC
CDR3 protein: CASSYKWVAGQETQYF

V gene: TRBV12-3/TRBV12-4
clone size: many
D gene: NA
J gene: TRBJ2-3
CDR3 DNA: TGTGCCAGCACGGCAGGGAGCACAGATACGCAGTATTTT
CDR3 protein: CASTAGSTDTQYF

V gene: TRBV9
clone size: NA
D gene: NA
J gene: TRBJ1-2
CDR3 DNA: TGTGCCAGCAGCGTAGGGACAGCCTCCTATGGCTACACCTTC
CDR3 protein: CASSVGTASYGYTF

V gene: TRBV19
clone size: few
D gene: NA
J gene: TRBJ1-6
CDR3 DNA: TGTGCCAGTAGTAAAGGGCCCTACAGCTACCCCCTCCACTTT
CDR3 protein: CASSKGPYSYPLHF

V gene: TRBV30
clone size: many
D gene: TRBD2
J gene: TRBJ2-1
CDR3 DNA: TGTGCCTGGACGGGGGGATTACGACACTACAATGAGCAGTTCTTC
CDR3 protein: CAWTGGLRHYNEQFF

V gene: TRBV20-1
clone size: many
D gene: NA
J gene: TRBJ2-1
CDR3 DNA: TGCAGTGCTAGAGACGATGACAGATACAATGAGCAGTTCTTC
CDR3 protein: CSARDDDRYNEQFF

V gene: TRBV11-2
clone size: many
D gene: TRBD1
J gene: TRBJ2-3
CDR3 DNA: TGTGCCAGCAGCCGCCGGGGGACAGGGAGCACAGATACGCAGTATTTT
CDR3 protein: CASSRRGTGSTDTQYF

V gene: TRBV5-1
clone size: many
D gene: NA
J gene: TRBJ2-2
CDR3 DNA: TGCGCCAGCAGCTTTGTGACTTCAGGCCCTCCCGGGGAGCTGTTTTTT
CDR3 protein: CASSFVTSGPPGELFF

V gene: TRBV6-1
clone size: many
D gene: TRBD2
J gene: TRBJ2-1
CDR3 DNA: TGTGCCAGCAGTTACCAACTAGCGGGAGTGTCCAATGAGCAGTTCTTC
CDR3 protein: CASSYQLAGVSNEQFF

V gene: TRBV20-1
clone size: many
D gene: NA
J gene: TRBJ1-2
CDR3 DNA: TGCAGTGCCCCCGGGGGCGCCCCCTATGGCTACACCTTC
CDR3 protein: CSAPGGAPYGYTF

V gene: TRBV14
clone size: NA
D gene: TRBD1
J gene: TRBJ1-4
CDR3 DNA: TGTGCCAGCAGCGCCCTTAAGACAGGGGCAAATGAAAAACTGTTTTTT
CDR3 protein: CASSALKTGANEKLFF

V gene: TRBV7-3
clone size: many
D gene: NA
J gene: TRBJ2-1
CDR3 DNA: TGTGCCAGCAGCGCAAACAGGGTTGGGTACAATGAGCAGTTCTTC
CDR3 protein: CASSANRVGYNEQFF

V gene: TRBV14
clone size: many
D gene: NA
J gene: TRBJ2-7
CDR3 DNA: TGTGCCAGCAGCCAAGTGACACGCTCCTACGAGCAGTACTTC
CDR3 protein: CASSQVTRSYEQYF

V gene: TRBV6-1
clone size: few
D gene: TRBD2
J gene: TRBJ2-1
CDR3 DNA: TGTGCCAGCAGACGACTAGCGGGAGTCAATGAGCAGTTCTTC
CDR3 protein: CASRRLAGVNEQFF

V gene: TRBV7-6
clone size: many
D gene: TRBD1
J gene: TRBJ2-3
CDR3 DNA: TGTGCCAGCAGCTTAGCCTTGACAGGGAGACACACAGATACGCAGTATTTT
CDR3 protein: CASSLALTGRHTDTQYF

V gene: TRBV3-1
clone size: few
D gene: NA
J gene: TRBJ1-2
CDR3 DNA: TGTGCCAGCAGCCAAGATGGGGGACGGCTTAACTATGGCTACACCTTC
CDR3 protein: CASSQDGGRLNYGYTF

V gene: TRBV20-1
clone size: many
D gene: TRBD1
J gene: TRBJ1-6
CDR3 DNA: TGCAGTGCTAGAGTTGGGACAGACTTATATAATTCACCCCTCCACTTT
CDR3 protein: CSARVGTDLYNSPLHF

V gene: TRBV2
clone size: many
D gene: TRBD1
J gene: TRBJ1-4
CDR3 DNA: TGTGCCAGCCGACAGGGGACGGGCGAAAAACTGTTTTTT
CDR3 protein: CASRQGTGEKLFF

V gene: TRBV10-2
clone size: NA
D gene: NA
J gene: TRBJ2-5
CDR3 DNA: TGCGCCAGCAGGACCGGGACTGCAGGAGAGACCCAGTACTTC
CDR3 protein: CASRTGTAGETQYF

V gene: TRBV12-3/TRBV12-4
clone size: many
D gene: TRBD1
J gene: TRBJ2-2
CDR3 DNA: TGTGCCAGCAGCCGGGGGACAGGGAACACCGGGGAGCTGTTTTTT
CDR3 protein: CASSRGTGNTGELFF

V gene: TRBV30
clone size: many
D gene: NA
J gene: TRBJ1-1
CDR3 DNA: TGTGCCTGGGGTGGGACCTCTGAAGCTTTCTTT
CDR3 protein: CAWGGTSEAFF

V gene: TRBV7-2
clone size: many
D gene: TRBD2
J gene: TRBJ2-7
CDR3 DNA: TGTGCCAGCAGCTCCATAACGGGAGGTCCCTACGAGCAGTACTTC
CDR3 protein: CASSSITGGPYEQYF

V gene: TRBV6-1
clone size: few
D gene: NA
J gene: TRBJ2-3
CDR3 DNA: TGTGCCAGCAGGGAGCGCACAGATACGCAGTATTTT
CDR3 protein: CASRERTDTQYF

V gene: TRBV5-1
clone size: many
D gene: TRBD2
J gene: TRBJ2-7
CDR3 DNA: TGCGCCAGCAGCTTAGGACTAGCGGGGGCCGCCTACGAGCAGTACTTC
CDR3 protein: CASSLGLAGAAYEQYF

V gene: TRBV12-3/TRBV12-4
clone size: many
D gene: TRBD1
J gene: TRBJ2-6
CDR3 DNA: TGTGCCAGCAGACAGACAGGGGCTGGGGCCAACGTCCTGACTTTC
CDR3 protein: CASRQTGAGANVLTF

V gene: TRBV11-3
clone size: many
D gene: NA
J gene: TRBJ2-1
CDR3 DNA: TGTGCCAGCAGACTAAATACGGACAGTGCCTACAATGAGCAGTTCTTC
CDR3 protein: CASRLNTDSAYNEQFF

V gene: TRBV10-3
clone size: few
D gene: NA
J gene: TRBJ1-2
CDR3 DNA: TGTGCCATCAGTGAGTCGGCGAAGGGCCCTCAGGGCTACACCTTC
CDR3 protein: CAISESAKGPQGYTF

V gene: TRBV29-1
clone size: NA
D gene: NA
J gene: TRBJ2-3
CDR3 DNA: TGCAGCGTTGTGGGGGTCACAGATACGCAGTATTTT
CDR3 protein: CSVVGVTDTQYF

V gene: TRBV5-1
clone size: NA
D gene: NA
J gene: TRBJ1-1
CDR3 DNA: TGCGCCAGCAGCTTTCGCCAGAACACTGAAGCTTTCTTT
CDR3 protein: CASSFRQNTEAFF

V gene: TRBV5-8
clone size: many
D gene: NA
J gene: TRBJ2-1
CDR3 DNA: TGTGCCAGCAGCTTGGAGGGGACGGGGTCCTACAATGAGCAGTTCTTC
CDR3 protein: CASSLEGTGSYNEQFF

V gene: TRBV30
clone size: many
D gene: NA
J gene: TRBJ2-2
CDR3 DNA: TGTGCCTGGAGTGTCTATACCGGGGAGCTGTTTTTT
CDR3 protein: CAWSVYTGELFF

V gene: TRBV9
clone size: many
D gene: NA
J gene: TRBJ1-4
CDR3 DNA: TGTGCCAGCAGCCCCAGGGGATCTAATGAAAAACTGTTTTTT
CDR3 protein: CASSPRGSNEKLFF

V gene: TRBV12-3/TRBV12-4
clone size: many
D gene: NA
J gene: TRBJ1-3
CDR3 DNA: TGTGCCAGCAGTTTAAGGGCTGGAAACACCATATATTTT
CDR3 protein: CASSLRAGNTIYF

V gene: TRBV18
clone size: many
D gene: TRBD2
J gene: TRBJ2-4
CDR3 DNA: TGTGCCAGCTCACGGACTAGCGGGAGTTTCGACATTCAGTACTTC
CDR3 protein: CASSRTSGSFDIQYF

V gene: TRBV28
clone size: many
D gene: TRBD1
J gene: TRBJ1-5
CDR3 DNA: TGTGCCAGCAGTTCACTCTCCGGGACAGGGGTTTACAGCAATCAGCCCCAGCATTTT
CDR3 protein: CASSSLSGTGVYSNQPQHF

V gene: TRBV6-1
clone size: many
D gene: NA
J gene: TRBJ1-2
CDR3 DNA: TGTGCCAGCAGTTCCACTTCAGTAGGTGGCACGTATCATGGCTACACCTTC
CDR3 protein: CASSSTSVGGTYHGYTF

V gene: TRBV7-9
clone size: NA
D gene: TRBD1
J gene: TRBJ1-6
CDR3 DNA: TGTGCCAGCAGCTTAGGACAGGGGGGTAATTCACCCCTCCACTTT
CDR3 protein: CASSLGQGGNSPLHF

V gene: TRBV5-1
clone size: NA
D gene: NA
J gene: TRBJ2-5
CDR3 DNA: TGCGCCAGCAGCTTGGGAGCGACAGTTCTCGAGACCCAGTACTTC
CDR3 protein: CASSLGATVLETQYF